The source of this T cell receptor (beta chain) is a study of technical replicates of blood from several donors. Profiled with immunoSEQ multiplex PCR; TCRdb holds only in-frame clones, not every one. The sample lists more than 60,000 clones; around 94% were seen once. The CDR3 sequence is 15 residues long. Germline V gene data show CDR1 as SGHKS and CDR2 as YYEKEE (reference sequence). Trimming cost V 4 bases and J 4 bases; bases outside gene matches: 9. This sequence was found in a human donor in good health. The specimen sequenced was T cells isolated from PBMCs. The V call is TRBV5-5, the J call TRBJ2-7, with 9 bases lining up with TRBD1. The CDR3 loop reads CASSMAGTGYYEQYF. CDR3 coding DNA: TGTGCCAGCAGCATGGCCGGGACAGGGTATTACGAGCAGTACTTC.